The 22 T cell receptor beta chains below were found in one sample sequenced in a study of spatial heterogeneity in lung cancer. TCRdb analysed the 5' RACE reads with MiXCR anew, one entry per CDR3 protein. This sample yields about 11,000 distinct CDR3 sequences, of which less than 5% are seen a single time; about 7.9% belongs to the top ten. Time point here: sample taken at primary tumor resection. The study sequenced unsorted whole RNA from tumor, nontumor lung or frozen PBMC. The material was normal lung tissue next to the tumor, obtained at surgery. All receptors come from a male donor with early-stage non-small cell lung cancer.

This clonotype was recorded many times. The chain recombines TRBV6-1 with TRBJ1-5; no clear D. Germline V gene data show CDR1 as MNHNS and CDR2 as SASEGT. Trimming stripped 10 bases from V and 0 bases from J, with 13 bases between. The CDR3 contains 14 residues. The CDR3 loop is CAISKGYSNQPQHF. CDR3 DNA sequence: TGTGCCATCTCAAAAGGGTATAGCAATCAGCCCCAGCATTTT.

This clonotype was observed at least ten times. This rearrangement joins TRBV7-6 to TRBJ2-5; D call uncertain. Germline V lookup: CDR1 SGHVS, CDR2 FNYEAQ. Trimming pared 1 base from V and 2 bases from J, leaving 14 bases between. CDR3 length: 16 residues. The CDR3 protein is CASSLVGQRWQETQYF. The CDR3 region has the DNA TGTGCCAGCAGCTTAGTCGGCCAGCGATGGCAAGAGACCCAGTACTTC.

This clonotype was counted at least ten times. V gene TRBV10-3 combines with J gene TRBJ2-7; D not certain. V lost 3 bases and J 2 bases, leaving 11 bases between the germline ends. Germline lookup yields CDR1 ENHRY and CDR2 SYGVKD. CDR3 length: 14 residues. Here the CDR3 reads CAISEGPGPYEQYF. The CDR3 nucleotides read TGTGCCATCAGTGAAGGGCCGGGTCCCTACGAGCAGTACTTC.

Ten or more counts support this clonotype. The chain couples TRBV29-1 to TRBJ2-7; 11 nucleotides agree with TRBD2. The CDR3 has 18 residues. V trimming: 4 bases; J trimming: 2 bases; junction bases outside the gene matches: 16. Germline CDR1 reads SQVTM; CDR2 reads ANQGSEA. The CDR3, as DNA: TGCAGCGTTGTAAGGTCCGGGACTAGCGGTGTCCGCCCCTACGAGCAGTACTTC. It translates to CSVVRSGTSGVRPYEQYF.

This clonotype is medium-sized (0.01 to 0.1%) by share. In nucleotides, the CDR3 is TGTGCCAGCAGTTACATCGGCGGCGGGCAGCCCCAGCATTTT. It yields the protein CASSYIGGGQPQHF. The chain joins TRBV6-5 to TRBJ1-5, with D uncertain. V was pared by 2 bases and J by 7 bases, with 12 bases between. The CDR3 covers 14 residues. Per the germline V gene, CDR1 is MNHEY and CDR2 is SVGAGI.

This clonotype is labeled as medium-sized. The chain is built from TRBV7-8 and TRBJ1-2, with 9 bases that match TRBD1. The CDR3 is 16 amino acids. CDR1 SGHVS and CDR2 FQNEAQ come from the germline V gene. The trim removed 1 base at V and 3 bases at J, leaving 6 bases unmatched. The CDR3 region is CASSLGGQGNYYGYTF. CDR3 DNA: TGTGCCAGCAGCTTAGGGGGACAGGGAAACTACTATGGCTACACCTTC.

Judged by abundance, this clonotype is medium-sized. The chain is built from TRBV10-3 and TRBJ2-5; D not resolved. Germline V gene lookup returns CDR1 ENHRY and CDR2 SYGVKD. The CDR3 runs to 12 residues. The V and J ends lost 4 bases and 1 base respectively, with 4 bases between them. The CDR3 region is CAISGFQETQYF. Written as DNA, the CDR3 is TGTGCCATCAGTGGGTTCCAAGAGACCCAGTACTTC.

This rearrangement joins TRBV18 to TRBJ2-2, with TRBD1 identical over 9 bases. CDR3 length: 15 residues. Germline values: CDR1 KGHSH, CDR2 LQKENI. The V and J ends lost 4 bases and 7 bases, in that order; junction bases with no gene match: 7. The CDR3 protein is CASSRGTGTVGELFF. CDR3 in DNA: TGTGCCAGCTCACGGGGGACAGGGACCGTCGGGGAGCTGTTTTTT.

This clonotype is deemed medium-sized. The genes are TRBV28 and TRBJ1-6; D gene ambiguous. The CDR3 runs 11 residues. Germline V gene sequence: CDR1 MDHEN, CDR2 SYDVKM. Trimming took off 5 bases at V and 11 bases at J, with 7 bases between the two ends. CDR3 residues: CASSTRTPLHF. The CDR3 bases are TGTGCCAGCAGTACGAGGACACCCCTCCACTTT.

The CDR3 region is CASSQNRDYEQYF. The DNA for the CDR3 is TGTGCCAGCAGCCAAAACAGAGACTACGAGCAGTACTTC. The genes are TRBV14 and TRBJ2-7, with D hard to call. Trimming cost V 2 bases and J 3 bases, with 8 bases left between them. The CDR3 sequence is 13 residues long. Germline loops: CDR1 SGHDN, CDR2 FVKESK.

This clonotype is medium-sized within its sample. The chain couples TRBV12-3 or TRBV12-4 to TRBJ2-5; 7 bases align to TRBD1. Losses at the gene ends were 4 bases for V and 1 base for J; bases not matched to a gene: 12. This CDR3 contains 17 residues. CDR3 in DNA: TGTGCCAGCAGTTCCCCCCTTAGGGGGCGCGTCCAAGAGACCCAGTACTTC. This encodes CASSSPLRGRVQETQYF.

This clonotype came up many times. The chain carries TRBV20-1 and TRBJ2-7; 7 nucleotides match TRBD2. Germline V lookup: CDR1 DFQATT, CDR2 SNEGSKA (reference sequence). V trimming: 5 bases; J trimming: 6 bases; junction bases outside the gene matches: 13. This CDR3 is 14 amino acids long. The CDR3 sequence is CSAPRAGARGEQYF. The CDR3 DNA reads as TGCAGTGCTCCACGTGCGGGAGCTAGAGGCGAGCAGTACTTC.

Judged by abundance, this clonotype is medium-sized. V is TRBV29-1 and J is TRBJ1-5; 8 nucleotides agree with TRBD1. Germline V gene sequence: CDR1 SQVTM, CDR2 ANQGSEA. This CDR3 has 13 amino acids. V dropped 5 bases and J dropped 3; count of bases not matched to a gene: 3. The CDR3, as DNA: TGCAGCGTTTCGACAGGGGACAATCAGCCCCAGCATTTT. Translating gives CSVSTGDNQPQHF.

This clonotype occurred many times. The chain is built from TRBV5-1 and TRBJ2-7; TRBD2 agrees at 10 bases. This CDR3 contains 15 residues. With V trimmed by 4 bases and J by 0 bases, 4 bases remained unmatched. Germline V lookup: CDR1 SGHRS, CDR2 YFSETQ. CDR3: CASSPGLANSYEQYF. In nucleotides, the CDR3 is TGCGCCAGCAGCCCGGGACTAGCGAACTCCTACGAGCAGTACTTC.

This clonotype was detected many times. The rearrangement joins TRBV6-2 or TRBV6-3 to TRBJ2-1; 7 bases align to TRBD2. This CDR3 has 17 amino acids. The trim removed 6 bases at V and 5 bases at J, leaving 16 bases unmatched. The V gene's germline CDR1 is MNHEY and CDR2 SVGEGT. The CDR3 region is CASSRPSAAGEHNEQFF. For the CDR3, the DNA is TGTGCCAGCAGCCGCCCGTCTGCGGCGGGAGAACACAATGAGCAGTTCTTC.

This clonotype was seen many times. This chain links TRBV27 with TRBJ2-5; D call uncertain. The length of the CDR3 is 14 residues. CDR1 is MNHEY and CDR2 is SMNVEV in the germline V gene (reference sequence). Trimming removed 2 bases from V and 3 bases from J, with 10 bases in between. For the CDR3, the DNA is TGTGCCAGCAGTTTAGACACTAACGAAGAGACCCAGTACTTC. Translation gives CASSLDTNEETQYF.

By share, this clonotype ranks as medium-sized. The CDR3 loop reads CSVHTPNTEAFF. The CDR3 region has the DNA TGCAGCGTTCATACACCGAACACTGAAGCTTTCTTT. The chain joins TRBV29-1 to TRBJ1-1; D is uncertain. V shed 5 bases and J shed 1 base, with 8 bases lying between them. Germline V lookup: CDR1 SQVTM, CDR2 ANQGSEA. The CDR3 length is 12 residues.

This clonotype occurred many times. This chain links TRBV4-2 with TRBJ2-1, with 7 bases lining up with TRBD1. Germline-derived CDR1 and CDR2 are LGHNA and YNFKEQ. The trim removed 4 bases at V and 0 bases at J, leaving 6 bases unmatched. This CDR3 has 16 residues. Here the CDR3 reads CASSPGQASSYNEQFF. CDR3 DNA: TGTGCCAGCAGCCCCGGACAGGCGAGCTCCTACAATGAGCAGTTCTTC.

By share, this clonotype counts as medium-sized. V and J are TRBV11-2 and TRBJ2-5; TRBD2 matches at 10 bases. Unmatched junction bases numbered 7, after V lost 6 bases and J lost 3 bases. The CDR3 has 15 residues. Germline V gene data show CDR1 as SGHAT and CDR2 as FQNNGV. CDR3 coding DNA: TGTGCCAGCAGTCCCGGACTAGCGGACGAAGAGACCCAGTACTTC. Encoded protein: CASSPGLADEETQYF.

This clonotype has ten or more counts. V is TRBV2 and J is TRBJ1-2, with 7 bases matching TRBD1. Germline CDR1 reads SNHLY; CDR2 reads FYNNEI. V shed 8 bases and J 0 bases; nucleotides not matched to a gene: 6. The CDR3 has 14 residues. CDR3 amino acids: CASEGAGTNYGYTF. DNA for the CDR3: TGTGCCAGCGAGGGGGCCGGGACTAACTATGGCTACACCTTC. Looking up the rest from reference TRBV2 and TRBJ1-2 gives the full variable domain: EPEVTQTPSHQVTQMGQEVILRCVPISNHLYFYWYRQILGQKVEFLVSFYNNEISEKSEIFDDQFSVERPDGSNFTLKIRSTKLEDSAMYFCASEGAGTNYGYTFGSGTRLTVV.

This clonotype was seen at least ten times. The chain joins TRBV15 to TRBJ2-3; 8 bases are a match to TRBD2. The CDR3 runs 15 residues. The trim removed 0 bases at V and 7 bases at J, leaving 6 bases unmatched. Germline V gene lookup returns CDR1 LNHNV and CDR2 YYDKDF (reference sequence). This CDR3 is CATSRDRTSLYTQYF. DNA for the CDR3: TGTGCCACCAGCAGAGATCGGACTAGCCTGTATACGCAGTATTTT.

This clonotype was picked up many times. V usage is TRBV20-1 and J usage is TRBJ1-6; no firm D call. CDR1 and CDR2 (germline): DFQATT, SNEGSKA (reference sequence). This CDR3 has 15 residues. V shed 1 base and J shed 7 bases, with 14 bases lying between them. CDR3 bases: TGCAGTGCTAGAGCTTTAGGACGGATGAATTCACCCCTCCACTTT. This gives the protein CSARALGRMNSPLHF.